A single sample is the source of the 17 T cell receptor beta chains below, sequenced in a study of CD8 T cells in ankylosing spondylitis. General observations from the study: There was a TCR beta motif, made of 7 to 9 highly homologous variants, that appeared characteristic of ankylosing spondylitis blood.

TCRdb re-derived calls from the 5' RACE reads in MiXCR, one entry per CDR3 protein. This table has 200,000 to 250,000 distinct CDR3 sequences, approximately 7.4% appearing once. These TCRs' antigens remain unknown. Sequenced input: blood, either unsorted or a sorted T cell fraction (not recorded which). Receptor source: a male donor with ankylosing spondylitis.

In this sample, this clonotype turned up many times. The chain employs TRBV20-1 and TRBJ2-1; 10 bases fit TRBD2. The CDR3 runs to 16 residues. Germline CDR1 is DFQATT and CDR2 is SNEGSKA (reference sequence). J was trimmed by 9 bases and V by 0 bases; bases with no gene match: 11. For the CDR3, the DNA is TGCAGTGCTAGAGATGTCTCTAGCGGGGGTATTCTTGAGCAGTTCTTC. The encoded protein is CSARDVSSGGILEQFF.

At least ten counts were recorded for this clonotype. The rearrangement links TRBV4-2 to TRBJ2-3, with D unclear. The CDR3 covers 13 residues. The germline V gene encodes CDR1 LGHNA and CDR2 YNFKEQ. The germline V and J ends were trimmed by 5 bases and 1 base, with 7 bases remaining between them. The CDR3 DNA follows: TGTGCCAGCAGCTCAAAACGCACAGATACGCAGTATTTT. It specifies CASSSKRTDTQYF.

The V call is TRBV7-9, the J call TRBJ2-7; 11 bases map to TRBD1. The CDR3 is 16 amino acids. V lost 1 base to trimming and J lost 6 bases; unmatched junction nucleotides: 8. Germline V CDR1 and CDR2: SEHNR, FQNEAQ (reference sequence). The CDR3 reads CASSLGGGQGAGEQYF. The CDR3 DNA is TGTGCCAGCAGCTTAGGTGGCGGACAGGGGGCAGGCGAGCAGTACTTC.

This chain joins TRBV6-1 and TRBJ2-7; D ambiguous. Germline loops: CDR1 MNHNS, CDR2 SASEGT. CDR3 size: 17 residues. V was cut by 0 bases and J by 2 bases, with 17 bases left in between. This CDR3 reads CASSEAPLPGPTYEQYF. CDR3 nucleotide sequence: TGTGCCAGCAGTGAAGCCCCTCTTCCCGGACCCACCTACGAGCAGTACTTC.

This clonotype has ten or more counts. This rearrangement joins TRBV29-1 to TRBJ2-7; 9 positions agree with TRBD1. Per the germline V gene, CDR1 is SQVTM and CDR2 is ANQGSEA. V was pared by 5 bases and J by 6 bases, with 5 bases of the junction left unmatched. This CDR3 comprises 12 residues. CDR3 in amino acids: CSVMTGGGEQYF. In nucleotides, the CDR3 is TGCAGCGTTATGACAGGGGGGGGCGAGCAGTACTTC.

At least ten counts were recorded for this clonotype. The chain joins TRBV7-9 to TRBJ2-7; D is perhaps TRBD1 (6 bases). Germline V gene sequence: CDR1 SEHNR, CDR2 FQNEAQ (reference sequence). V lost 5 bases and J lost 3, with 14 bases in between. This CDR3 comprises 14 residues. CDR3 bases: TGTGCCAGCAGCGCGTTGGACAGATACTACGAGCAGTACTTC. It translates to CASSALDRYYEQYF. Filled out from reference TRBV7-9 and TRBJ2-7, the complete variable domain reads DTGVSQNPRHKITKRGQNVTFRCDPISEHNRLYWYRQTLGQGPEFLTYFQNEAQLEKSRLLSDRFSAERPKGSFSTLEIQRTEQGDSAMYLCASSALDRYYEQYFGPGTRLTVT.

The CDR3 DNA sequence: TGTGCCTGGAGTGTAGGGGCAGGGGCCACTCAATTCCCTCCCTACGAGCAGTACTTC. This translates into CAWSVGAGATQFPPYEQYF. This chain connects TRBV30 to TRBJ2-7; D is perhaps TRBD1 (6 bases). The CDR3 totals 19 residues. V lost 0 bases and J lost 2, with 26 bases in between. Germline loops: CDR1 GTSNPN, CDR2 SVGIG (reference sequence). Drawing the rest from reference TRBV30 and TRBJ2-7, the complete variable domain is SQTIHQWPATLVQPVGSPLSLECTVEGTSNPNLYWYRQAAGRGLQLLFYSVGIGQISSEVPQNLSASRPQDRQFILSSKKLLLSDSGFYLCAWSVGAGATQFPPYEQYFGPGTRLTVT.

This clonotype was picked up many times. This chain uses TRBV11-1 with TRBJ1-6; D is unclear. The CDR3 has 15 amino acids. V was pared by 4 bases and J by 8 bases, with 15 bases between. From germline, CDR1 is SGHAT and CDR2 FQDESV (reference sequence). This CDR3 is CASSSTHGPDSPLHF. For the CDR3, the DNA is TGTGCCAGCAGCTCCACCCATGGACCAGATTCACCCCTCCACTTT.

The table lists this clonotype with many counts. This rearrangement joins TRBV9 to TRBJ2-5, with D perhaps assigned TRBD1 or TRBD2 (5 bases each). The CDR3 totals 14 residues. Germline loops: CDR1 SGDLS, CDR2 YYNGEE. V dropped 3 bases and J dropped 2 bases, with 11 bases sitting between them. CDR3 sequence: CASSEGPLQETQYF. The CDR3 DNA is TGTGCCAGCAGCGAGGGACCCCTGCAAGAGACCCAGTACTTC.

Notes on this clonotype: The junction departs from the called germline gene at one end, perhaps through a read error. V and J are TRBV6-1 and TRBJ1-5, with D maybe TRBD1 (5 bases). The V gene's germline CDR1 is MNHNS and CDR2 SASEGT. This CDR3 comprises 14 residues. CDR3 loop: CVSSDQGGGQPQHF. Written as DNA, the CDR3 is TGTGTCAGCAGTGATCAGGGCGGGGGACAGCCCCAGCATTTT.

This clonotype was counted ten times or more. The chain combines TRBV6-2 or TRBV6-3 with TRBJ2-7; D remains ambiguous. CDR3 length equals 12 residues. Germline V gene sequence: CDR1 MNHEY, CDR2 SVGEGT. Trimming left V 10 bases short and J 2 bases short, with 12 bases between. CDR3 sequence: CATGGRPYEQYF. CDR3 DNA: TGTGCCACAGGTGGTAGGCCCTACGAGCAGTACTTC.

This clonotype occurred many times. The rearrangement links TRBV12-3 or TRBV12-4 to TRBJ2-1; 7 bases are shared with TRBD2. Trimming cost V 4 bases and J 3 bases; bases outside gene matches: 6. This CDR3 contains 15 residues. The CDR3 DNA follows: TGTGCCAGCAGTTCAGAGGGAGGGATCTACAATGAGCAGTTCTTC. It yields the protein CASSSEGGIYNEQFF.

This rearrangement joins TRBV7-2 to TRBJ2-2, with 7 bases matching TRBD2. CDR3 length equals 15 residues. V was clipped by 5 bases and J by 6 bases; unmatched bases: 9. Germline-derived CDR1 and CDR2 are SGHTA and FQGNSA. DNA for the CDR3: TGTGCCAGCAGCCCCCTTGCGGGAGCGCCCGGGGAGCTGTTTTTT. Amino acids: CASSPLAGAPGELFF.

This clonotype has ten or more counts. The V and J genes are TRBV11-2 and TRBJ2-5; D perhaps matches TRBD2 (5 bases). The germline CDR1 and CDR2 sequences are SGHAT and FQNNGV. The CDR3 is made up of 15 amino acids. V lost 6 bases to trimming and J lost 5 bases, with 19 bases between them. The CDR3 coding sequence is TGTGCCAGCAGACCCTCCCGACTAAACAAGGAGACCCAGTACTTC. It translates to CASRPSRLNKETQYF.

This clonotype occurred many times. The CDR3 loop is CSAPGQPQHF. As DNA, the CDR3 is TGCAGTGCTCCGGGACAGCCCCAGCATTTT. The chain uses TRBV20-1 and TRBJ1-5; no firm D call. CDR3 length: 10 residues. V was pared by 5 bases and J by 7 bases, with 6 bases between. The germline gives CDR1 DFQATT, CDR2 SNEGSKA (reference sequence).

The CDR3, as DNA: TGTGCCTGGAGTGTACGCCTAGGGTCCTACGAGCAGTACTTC. This gives the protein CAWSVRLGSYEQYF. The J gene is TRBJ2-7, the V gene TRBV30; D uncertain. The CDR3 has 14 residues. V was shortened by 0 bases and J by 1 base, with 10 bases between the two germline ends. CDR1 and CDR2 from the germline V gene are GTSNPN and SVGIG (reference sequence).

This clonotype occurred many times. The chain joins TRBV10-3 to TRBJ2-7; TRBD1 might be the D (6 bases). The germline CDR1 and CDR2 sequences are ENHRY and SYGVKD. CDR3 length equals 13 residues. Between the trimmed V and J ends, which lost 3 bases and 3 bases, there was a span of 9 bases. The CDR3 region is CAISENRVYEQYF. The DNA for the CDR3 is TGTGCCATCAGTGAAAACAGGGTCTACGAGCAGTACTTC.